This T cell receptor (beta chain) was found in a study of blood T cell repertoires in COVID-19. Study as a whole: The United States, Italy and Spain were the sources of the acute and convalescent COVID-19 samples. PBMCs, B-cell-depleted T cells, or T cells were the source of the cDNA or gDNA that made up the material.

The CDR3 length is 14 residues. CDR1 is ENHRY, CDR2 SYGVKD, per germline. The V end was cut by 10 bases, the J end by 0 bases, with 10 bases between. The table came from immunoSEQ multiplex PCR; TCRdb's copy has only in-frame clones and leaves some out. The data contain a few hundred thousand clones, roughly 90% of them singletons. Participants had their cohort set by participant-reported clinical history. Recovered status applied to Cohort 3 donors who had two consecutive negative PCRs. It also applied to those with clearance or with symptom resolution. The clonotype comes from a woman between 25 and 40 years old who had recovered from COVID-19. Material: PBMCs or T cells enriched from blood (not recorded which). The chain recombines TRBV10-3 with TRBJ2-6, with D maybe TRBD1 (5 bases). The CDR3: CATTGDSGANVLTF. Written as DNA, the CDR3 is TGTGCCACAACAGGAGACTCTGGGGCCAACGTCCTGACTTTC.